The present TCR beta chain was sequenced within a study of somatic mutations in cytotoxic T cells in rheumatoid arthritis. Broader study findings: Relative to age-matched healthy controls, rheumatoid arthritis patients did not differ significantly in CD8+ T-cell clonality.

This clone has more than one count but fewer than ten. The antigen is undetermined. This CDR3 has 15 residues. Looked up from germline, CDR1 is SEHNR and CDR2 is FQNEAQ (reference sequence). J was trimmed by 4 bases and V by 1 base; bases with no gene match: 3. Data came from immunoSEQ multiplex PCR; TCRdb stores just in-frame clones and leaves some out. This table holds 15,000 or so clones, roughly 80% found once. The chain couples TRBV7-9 to TRBJ2-7; 11 bases align to TRBD1. Sequences were obtained from CD8+ T cells sorted from blood. The receptor comes from an adult with rheumatoid arthritis. CDR3 DNA sequence: TGTGCCAGCAGCTTAGTCGGACAGGGGGCTTACGAGCAGTACTTC. This encodes CASSLVGQGAYEQYF.